Below are 30 T cell receptor beta chains sequenced from a single sample in a study of blood T cell repertoires in COVID-19. Generated by immunoSEQ multiplex PCR, the TCRdb table keeps only in-frame clones and is missing some. Counted here are 350,000 or so clones, roughly 86% occurring once; the ten biggest clones make up over 9.5%. What was sequenced was peripheral blood. The receptors here all came from a woman aged 25-40 years with COVID-19, enrolled during active disease.

The chain links TRBV5-1 to TRBJ2-3, with 8 bases matching TRBD1. The CDR3 has 15 amino acids. After removal of 0 bases from V and 3 bases from J, the junction contained 3 bases not matched to a gene. Germline loops: CDR1 SGHRS, CDR2 YFSETQ. The chain's CDR3 is CASSLERTGTDTQYF. The CDR3 DNA is TGCGCCAGCAGCTTGGAACGGACAGGGACAGATACGCAGTATTTT.

This clone has a count of ten or more. The genes are TRBV2 and TRBJ1-5; D is ambiguous. Trimming stripped 8 bases from V and 2 bases from J, with 7 bases between. CDR1 is SNHLY, CDR2 FYNNEI, per germline. The CDR3 runs to 12 residues. The CDR3 sequence is CASAAGNQPQHF. The CDR3 nucleotides read TGTGCCAGCGCCGCGGGCAATCAGCCCCAGCATTTT.

The V and J genes are TRBV28 and TRBJ1-5; 7 bases line up with TRBD1. The CDR3 spans 15 residues. Losses at the gene ends were 4 bases for V and 7 bases for J; bases not matched to a gene: 10. Germline V gives CDR1 MDHEN, CDR2 SYDVKM. The CDR3 region has the DNA TGTGCCAGCAGTTCCCCGGAGGGGGCTGGGCAGCCCCAGCATTTT. Translating gives CASSSPEGAGQPQHF.

The J gene is TRBJ2-6, the V gene TRBV11-2; the D gene is possibly TRBD1 (5 bases). CDR1 is SGHAT, CDR2 FQNNGV, per germline. Trimming took off 1 base at V and 0 bases at J, with 13 bases between the two ends. The CDR3 runs 18 residues. Written as DNA, the CDR3 is TGTGCCAGCAGCTTAGGGGTGGGCCAGGGCTCTGGGGCCAACGTCCTGACTTTC. Translated: CASSLGVGQGSGANVLTF.

The V and J genes are TRBV21-1 and TRBJ1-1. TRBV21-1 is given as a pseudogene. The CDR3 sequence is 17 residues long. CDR3 amino acids: CASSKEEGPLLGSEAFF. The CDR3 region has the DNA TGTGCCAGCAGCAAAGAGGAGGGGCCGCTCCTGGGTAGTGAAGCTTTCTTT.

For this clone: Other DNA variants within this sample encode the same CDR3. The chain combines TRBV18 with TRBJ1-1; TRBD1 matches 7 bases. The CDR3 spans 14 residues. Per the germline V gene, CDR1 is KGHSH and CDR2 is LQKENI. The V segment lost 3 bases and the J segment 0 bases; nucleotides outside the gene matches: 1. The CDR3 spells CASSPGQMNTEAFF. DNA of the CDR3: TGTGCCAGCTCACCGGGACAGATGAACACTGAAGCTTTCTTT.

The chain recombines TRBV7-9 with TRBJ1-2; 7 bases align to TRBD1. The CDR3 is 15 amino acids. Per the germline V gene, CDR1 is SEHNR and CDR2 is FQNEAQ (reference sequence). The V segment lost 8 bases and the J segment 8 bases; nucleotides outside the gene matches: 17. CDR3 bases: TGTGCCAGCCTAGGACAGGAGGCGTTTACGGGGGGCTACACCTTC. Translating it yields CASLGQEAFTGGYTF. Supplemented by reference TRBV7-9 and TRBJ1-2, the full variable domain reads DTGVSQNPRHKITKRGQNVTFRCDPISEHNRLYWYRQTLGQGPEFLTYFQNEAQLEKSRLLSDRFSAERPKGSFSTLEIQRTEQGDSAMYLCASLGQEAFTGGYTFGSGTRLTVV.

The V gene is TRBV7-9, the J gene TRBJ1-5; the match to TRBD1 covers 8 bases. V was clipped by 4 bases and J by 6 bases; unmatched bases: 2. Germline V lookup: CDR1 SEHNR, CDR2 FQNEAQ (reference sequence). The CDR3 is 13 residues long. The CDR3 region has the DNA TGTGCCAGCAGCTCACAGGGGGGTCAGCCCCAGCATTTT. Translated: CASSSQGGQPQHF.

This chain uses TRBV5-1 with TRBJ2-1; D is unresolved. Trimming removed 1 base at V and 9 bases at J, with 14 bases between. The CDR3 sequence is 14 residues long. The V gene's germline CDR1 is SGHRS and CDR2 YFSETQ. The CDR3 protein is CASSLNARSSEQFF. The CDR3 DNA follows: TGCGCCAGCAGCTTGAACGCCAGATCTAGTGAGCAGTTCTTC.

This clone was seen only a few times. The chain uses TRBV28 and TRBJ2-7, with a weak D call TRBD2 (5 bases). The CDR3 covers 13 residues. Trimming left V 6 bases short and J 6 bases short, with 15 bases between. Germline V CDR1 and CDR2: MDHEN, SYDVKM. CDR3 residues: CASSQKVRGEQYF. The CDR3 DNA follows: TGTGCCAGCAGCCAAAAGGTCCGGGGCGAGCAGTACTTC.

The chain uses TRBV6-5 and TRBJ2-7; possible D gene TRBD1, 5 bases. This CDR3 contains 15 residues. CDR1 and CDR2 (germline): MNHEY, SVGAGI. The ends were cut back, 6 bases at V and 4 bases at J, with 19 bases in the middle. In nucleotides, the CDR3 is TGTGCCAGCAGGTTCGGAGTTATGGGGCAATACGAGCAGTACTTC. Translating gives CASRFGVMGQYEQYF.

This chain uses TRBV24-1 with TRBJ2-7; no clear D. The CDR3 is 13 residues long. Germline V gene lookup returns CDR1 KGHDR and CDR2 SFDVKD. V lost 3 bases to trimming and J lost 5 bases, with 10 bases between them. The CDR3 DNA reads TGTGCCACCAGTGATGCGAATCAGGACGAGCAGTACTTC. Its protein product is CATSDANQDEQYF.

The rearrangement uses TRBV7-6 and TRBJ2-1; 8 bases fit TRBD2. The ends lost 2 bases at V and 9 bases at J; junction bases unmatched: 6. This CDR3 region has 14 residues. From germline, CDR1 is SGHVS and CDR2 FNYEAQ. This CDR3 reads CASSLLTSVAEQFF. In DNA, the CDR3 is TGTGCCAGCAGCTTATTGACTAGCGTGGCTGAGCAGTTCTTC. The variable domain in full, with the rest retrieved from reference TRBV7-6 and TRBJ2-1, is GAGVSQSPRYKVTKRGQDVALRCDPISGHVSLYWYRQALGQGPEFLTYFNYEAQQDKSGLPNDRFSAERPEGSISTLTIQRTEQRDSAMYRCASSLLTSVAEQFFGPGTRLTVL.

This clone has just one count. The chain carries TRBV19 and TRBJ2-3, with TRBD2 as a possible D gene (6 bases). The CDR3 consists of 14 residues. V lost 1 base, J lost 1 base, and 6 bases lay in between. Per the germline V gene, CDR1 is LNHDA and CDR2 is SQIVND (reference sequence). The CDR3 region has the DNA TGTGCCAGTAGTATAGGGGGGGGCACAGATACGCAGTATTTT. This gives the protein CASSIGGGTDTQYF.

J is TRBJ2-1 and V is TRBV5-1; D is perhaps TRBD2 (6 bases). The V end was cut by 4 bases, the J end by 4 bases, with 15 bases between. The CDR3 contains 15 residues. Germline assignment: CDR1 SGHRS and CDR2 YFSETQ. CDR3 bases: TGCGCCAGCAGCATGGAACTAGCCAAATACAATGAGCAGTTCTTC. This translates into CASSMELAKYNEQFF.

The V and J genes are TRBV6-5 and TRBJ2-5; TRBD2 aligns across 9 bases. There are 15 residues in the CDR3. Per germline, CDR1 MNHEY and CDR2 SVGAGI. V lost 0 bases, J lost 3 bases, and 2 bases stayed unmatched. The CDR3 loop is CASSYSGLAKETQYF. The CDR3 nucleotides are TGTGCCAGCAGTTACTCCGGACTAGCGAAAGAGACCCAGTACTTC.

This clone was seen just once. The rearrangement links TRBV24-1 to TRBJ2-1; 11 nucleotides align to TRBD2. Germline CDR1 is KGHDR and CDR2 is SFDVKD. The CDR3 covers 22 residues. The J segment lost 1 base and the V segment lost 1 base, leaving 17 bases of the junction unmatched. In DNA form, the CDR3 reads TGTGCCACCAGTGATTTAGGGCCAGGGGGTTCGCTAGCGGGAGGTTCCTACAATGAGCAGTTCTTC. Amino acid sequence: CATSDLGPGGSLAGGSYNEQFF.

In nucleotides, the CDR3 is TGTGCCAGCTCACCGGACAGGCCCTACGAGCAGTACTTC. Its protein is CASSPDRPYEQYF. The chain joins TRBV18 to TRBJ2-7, with 7 positions matching TRBD1. Germline CDR1 and CDR2: KGHSH and LQKENI. V lost 3 bases, J lost 2 bases, and 1 base stayed unmatched. The CDR3 covers 13 residues. Full variable domain (remainder filled in from reference TRBV18 and TRBJ2-7): NAGVMQNPRHLVRRRGQEARLRCSPMKGHSHVYWYRQLPEEGLKFMVYLQKENIIDESGMPKERFSAEFPKEGPSILRIQQVVRGDSAAYFCASSPDRPYEQYFGPGTRLTVT.

The chain is built from TRBV28 and TRBJ2-7, with 8 bases aligning to TRBD1. Germline V lookup: CDR1 MDHEN, CDR2 SYDVKM. The V gene end was trimmed by 7 bases and the J gene end by 2 bases; junction bases not matched to a gene: 4. This CDR3 has 13 residues. In nucleotides, the CDR3 is TGTGCCAGCACCCGGACAGGGCCCTACGAGCAGTACTTC. This gives the protein CASTRTGPYEQYF.

The gene calls are TRBV7-9 and TRBJ1-2; 7 bases align to TRBD1. The CDR3 spans 15 residues. Germline lookup yields CDR1 SEHNR and CDR2 FQNEAQ (reference sequence). Trimming removed 1 base from V and 4 bases from J; junction bases left unmatched: 6. The CDR3 nucleotides are TGTGCCAGCAGCTTAGGGGGGACAGTAGGCTATGGCTACACCTTC. Protein sequence: CASSLGGTVGYGYTF. Full variable domain (remainder filled in from reference TRBV7-9 and TRBJ1-2): DTGVSQNPRHKITKRGQNVTFRCDPISEHNRLYWYRQTLGQGPEFLTYFQNEAQLEKSRLLSDRFSAERPKGSFSTLEIQRTEQGDSAMYLCASSLGGTVGYGYTFGSGTRLTVV.

V gene TRBV6-2 or TRBV6-3 combines with J gene TRBJ2-1; 10 bases are shared with TRBD2. The CDR3 totals 12 residues. J gave up 10 bases and V 5 bases, and 2 bases lay outside the gene matches. In germline, CDR1 is MNHEY, CDR2 SVGEGT. The CDR3 DNA sequence: TGTGCCAGCAGTCCACTAGCGGGAGAGCAGTTCTTC. Translated, it gives CASSPLAGEQFF.

The J gene is TRBJ1-2, the V gene TRBV28; weak D call: TRBD1 (5 bases). This CDR3 spans 13 amino acids. In germline, CDR1 is MDHEN, CDR2 SYDVKM. V lost 7 bases, J lost 8 bases, and 17 bases lay in between. CDR3 coding DNA: TGTGCCAGCAACCTAGGGGCAGCGGGGGGCTACACCTTC. Protein: CASNLGAAGGYTF.

In this sample, this clone turned up a few times. V and J are TRBV2 and TRBJ1-5; 8 bases align to TRBD1. CDR3 length: 13 residues. V lost 7 bases, J lost 5 bases, and 4 bases stayed unmatched. In germline, CDR1 is SNHLY, CDR2 FYNNEI. The CDR3 nucleotides read TGTGCCAGCAAACAGACAGGGGATCAGCCCCAGCATTTT. This encodes CASKQTGDQPQHF.

This clone was observed a single time. V usage is TRBV12-3 or TRBV12-4 and J usage is TRBJ1-2; tentative D call: TRBD1 (5 bases). The V gene lost 2 bases and the J gene lost 8 bases, with 9 bases spanning the gap. CDR3 length: 12 residues. CDR3 protein: CASSLMAGGYTF. CDR3 bases: TGTGCCAGCAGTTTAATGGCAGGGGGCTACACCTTC.

Points on this clone: The junction departs from the called germline gene at one end, perhaps through a read error. The CDR3 is CASSRDRAYGYTF. The DNA of the CDR3 is TGTGCCAGCAGTCGGGACAGGGCCTATGGCTACACTTTC. V and J are TRBV6-5 and TRBJ1-2, with 9 bases that match TRBD1. Germline CDR1 MNHEY, CDR2 SVGAGI. This CDR3 has 13 residues.

This sequence joins TRBV5-1 and TRBJ2-1; tentative D call: TRBD2 (6 bases). Germline V CDR1 and CDR2: SGHRS, YFSETQ. This CDR3 spans 17 amino acids. Trimming took 3 bases from V and 7 from J, leaving 23 bases between them. CDR3 amino acids: CASSWAWRAEGRNEQFF. Here the CDR3 DNA reads TGCGCCAGCAGCTGGGCCTGGAGAGCGGAGGGGCGGAATGAGCAGTTCTTC.

The gene calls are TRBV4-2 and TRBJ2-5; 8 bases align to TRBD2. The V and J ends lost 4 bases and 9 bases, in that order; junction bases with no gene match: 16. Germline CDR1 LGHNA, CDR2 YNFKEQ. The CDR3 has 16 amino acids. In nucleotides, the CDR3 is TGTGCCAGCAGCCCTCCACAACTAGCGGCCCTGGGGGCCCAGTACTTC. Protein product: CASSPPQLAALGAQYF.

This chain joins TRBV5-1 and TRBJ2-2; 8 bases are a match to TRBD1. There are 16 residues in the CDR3. V dropped 5 bases and J dropped 0; count of bases not matched to a gene: 6. CDR1 and CDR2 from the germline V gene are SGHRS and YFSETQ. CDR3 loop: CASRSGTGTNTGELFF. The CDR3 bases are TGCGCCAGCAGGTCCGGGACAGGAACGAACACCGGGGAGCTGTTTTTT. Combining the CDR3 with reference TRBV5-1 and TRBJ2-2 gives the whole variable domain KAGVTQTPRYLIKTRGQQVTLSCSPISGHRSVSWYQQTPGQGLQFLFEYFSETQRNKGNFPGRFSGRQFSNSRSEMNVSTLELGDSALYLCASRSGTGTNTGELFFGEGSRLTVL.

This clone was counted once. The V and J genes are TRBV19 and TRBJ1-1, with D perhaps TRBD1 (5 bases). The CDR3 loop spans 15 amino acids. V shed 0 bases and J shed 1 base, with 9 bases lying between them. Germline loops: CDR1 LNHDA, CDR2 SQIVND (reference sequence). CDR3 DNA: TGTGCCAGTAGTATAGACAGGGCACCGAACACTGAAGCTTTCTTT. As protein: CASSIDRAPNTEAFF.

This chain connects TRBV5-1 to TRBJ2-7; D is perhaps TRBD2 (6 bases). This CDR3 comprises 14 residues. V gave up 4 bases and J gave up 3 bases, with 14 bases separating them. Germline CDR1 reads SGHRS; CDR2 reads YFSETQ. The CDR3 spells CASSPLSSVYEQYF. The CDR3 region has the DNA TGCGCCAGCAGCCCCCTGTCTAGCGTCTACGAGCAGTACTTC.